A single sample gave rise to the 5 T cell receptor beta chains below, sequenced in a study of T-cell memory formation after mild COVID-19. TCRdb reprocessed the 5' RACE reads with MiXCR, giving one entry per CDR3 protein. The table includes about 340,000 distinct CDR3 sequences, 20% to 25% detected once. The sequencing sample was made of PBMCs or a T cell subset sorted from them (not recorded which). The receptors were gathered from a man aged 18 to 29 who had mild COVID-19 (a few samples of this study predate the infection). Cell type and time point are not known.

Only a few counts were recorded for this clonotype. The rearrangement uses TRBV28 and TRBJ1-2, with D uncertain. V gave up 6 bases and J gave up 1 base, with 15 bases separating them. Germline CDR1 MDHEN, CDR2 SYDVKM. This CDR3 has 15 amino acids. The DNA for the CDR3 is TGTGCCAGCAGCCGGCAAGCCTACCTTAACTATGGCTACACCTTC. It translates to CASSRQAYLNYGYTF.

This clonotype was seen more than once but under ten times. The chain combines TRBV10-3 with TRBJ2-7; D may be TRBD1 (5 bases). The CDR3 totals 13 residues. From germline, CDR1 is ENHRY and CDR2 SYGVKD. Trimming pared 8 bases from V and 6 bases from J, leaving 17 bases between. This CDR3 reads CAIGPRDSSEQYF. The CDR3 nucleotides read TGTGCCATCGGACCCAGGGATTCTTCCGAGCAGTACTTC.

In this sample, this clonotype turned up a few times. The rearrangement links TRBV4-1 to TRBJ1-5; D ambiguous. V was trimmed by 3 bases and J by 0 bases, leaving 18 bases between them. In germline, CDR1 is MGHRA, CDR2 YSYEKL. The CDR3 contains 18 residues. The CDR3 coding sequence is TGCGCCAGCAGCCAGGACGTCCCCTATAGTCATAGCAATCAGCCCCAGCATTTT. Encoded protein: CASSQDVPYSHSNQPQHF.

In its sample, this clonotype was seen many times. This rearrangement joins TRBV7-2 to TRBJ2-7, with 11 bases fitting TRBD2. J lost 9 bases, V lost 1 base, and 17 bases had no gene match. This CDR3 is 18 amino acids long. Germline CDR1 SGHTA, CDR2 FQGNSA. The CDR3 spells CASSLVLGIGSGGAAQYF. DNA of the CDR3: TGTGCCAGCAGCTTAGTTCTCGGGATTGGTAGCGGGGGGGCCGCGCAGTACTTC.

The J gene is TRBJ1-1, the V gene TRBV7-9; tentatively, D is TRBD1 (6 bases). Trimming cost V 3 bases and J 7 bases, with 15 bases left between them. The CDR3 sequence is 14 residues long. Per the germline V gene, CDR1 is SEHNR and CDR2 is FQNEAQ (reference sequence). The CDR3 protein is CASSLGGSGSEAFF. CDR3 bases: TGTGCCAGCAGCTTGGGGGGCAGTGGGAGTGAAGCTTTCTTT.